This T cell receptor (beta chain) was retrieved from a study of blood T cells in healthy people across ages (dated by TCRdb to 2015 to 2017). Broadly, across the study: In model experiments, template switching captured about one uniquely barcoded TCR beta cDNA molecule for every two T cells. Age-related changes in TCR beta repertoire diversity were measured in the study by deep sequencing normalized with unique cDNA molecular identifiers. Two additional independent replicas of 1 million unique cDNA reads from the same blood draw were analyzed for two donors (one aged 18 to 30 and one aged 80 or older). Four age groups were formed from the donors: young (average approximately 17 years), middle-aged (just under 40), aged (about 68) and long-lived (about 75). To avoid experimental bias, donors of different ages were spread randomly across the sequencing lanes.

The approximately 41 donors, aged about 6 to 95 years, were systemically healthy Caucasian individuals from Russia. Each donor gave 9.5 to 10 milliliters of peripheral blood, drawn into EDTA-treated Vacutainer tubes. PBMCs were isolated by Ficoll-Paque density-gradient centrifugation, with at least 7 million obtained per sample. Total RNA was extracted from PBMCs with Trizol reagent, with at least 6 micrograms obtained per sample. For every donor, flow cytometry on a PBMC aliquot measured the percentage of naive CD45RAhigh/CD27high T cells. The library was made by 5' RACE. Sequencing was carried out with an Illumina HiSeq 2500. The second PCR ran for about 7 to 11 cycles and used a J-beta primer mix along with a sample-barcoded 5' primer. A template-switch 5' adaptor carrying 12 random nucleotides introduced a unique molecular identifier onto each TCR beta cDNA molecule. Each sample yielded at least 3 million CDR3-containing paired-end reads. First-strand cDNA synthesis was performed from all RNA using the Mint cDNA synthesis kit, with priming by a TRBC-specific oligonucleotide. All cDNA was treated with uracil-DNA glycosylase and then went through a first 18-cycle PCR with the universal primers M1SS and BC2_uni_R. In the paper's pipeline: For normalization, 1 million high-quality reads, each with a distinct molecular identifier, were randomly selected from each sample. Reads with shared molecular identifiers were discarded instead of being binned into consensus sequences. MiTCR, with a Q25 quality threshold and the strictest error-elimination algorithm, was used for CDR3 identification, clonotype clustering and error correction. A nonparametric unseen species model with Euler transformation was used to estimate a lower bound on total TCR beta diversity. The raw public reads went through TCRdb reprocessing: fastp at Q25, MiXCR clone calling, in-frame beta chains kept. Rows with one shared CDR3 protein collapse into an entry with the most common genes and DNA. The V and J calls were not made by the authors but by TCRdb's processing. This sample comprises more than 700,000 distinct CDR3 sequences, 53% of them detected only once. The ten biggest clones cover around 40% of the sample.

Points on this clonotype: Its antigen specificity is not known. Base qualities are not at hand, and no much larger clone is one base apart.

Study-level results and caveats: Compared with the aged group, the long-lived group had more naive CD4+ T cells, fewer expanded clones and increased TCR diversity, a pattern suggesting age selection. Observed TCR beta diversity per million T cells fell roughly linearly with age, and a significant reduction was already apparent by age around 40. A strong correlation was found between observed TCR beta diversity and the percentage of naive T cells measured by flow cytometry. Total diversity estimates from one million sequenced T cells were considered lower bounds and underestimates. The CMV infection status of donors was not known, potentially confounding age-related changes in expanded clonotypes. Bulk unsorted PBMC profiling prevented conclusive comparison of naive and antigen-experienced compartments.

V ends up 8 bases short and J 6 bases short, with an unmatched junction base count of 12. CDR3 length: 14 amino acids, cysteine to phenylalanine. Just the 42-base CDR3 DNA is kept, in frame starting at base 1. CDR1 SQVTM and CDR2 ANQGSEA are derived from the germline V gene. The V gene is TRBV29-1 and the J gene is TRBJ2-1; 8 central nucleotides agree with TRBD2. The source material was blood. The source is a man older than 75 in good health. The nucleotide sequence reads as follows: TGCAGCCTCCGCGGGGGGAATACCTGCAATGAGCAGTTCTTC. Its translation is CSLRGGNTCNEQFF.